This is a list of T cell receptor beta chains from one sample in a study of T cell responses to AZD1222 COVID-19 vaccine. The assay was immunoSEQ multiplex PCR, and TCRdb's table has in-frame clones only and misses some. Among roughly 100,000 clones listed, 88% were seen once. The specimen comprised peripheral blood, sampled 28 days after the second AZD1222 dose. These receptors all come from an adult who received the AZD1222 COVID-19 vaccine. Each CDR3 is given with its conserved first and last residue. A D gene is named only where the DNA matches it firmly. Clone size is stated in some rows and not others, as once, few, many or a class when expanded.

size	D	V	J	DNA	CDR3
NA	TRBD2	TRBV28	TRBJ2-2	TGTGCCAGTTCCGGGAGGTTCCCCACCGGGGAGCTGTTTTTT	CASSGRFPTGELFF
NA	TRBD1	TRBV19	TRBJ1-5	TGTGCCAGTAGTTCACGGGACAGGGATCAGCCCCAGCATTTT	CASSSRDRDQPQHF
NA	NA	TRBV20-1	TRBJ1-3	TGCAGTGCTAGTTCGGGTCGTAACACCATATATTTT	CSASSGRNTIYF
NA	NA	TRBV7-9	TRBJ2-7	TGTGCCAGCAGCTTCGGGAGTAAGGACGGCGCCTACGAGCAGTACTTC	CASSFGSKDGAYEQYF
NA	NA	TRBV5-8	TRBJ2-1	TGTGCCAGCAGTTTTGGGTCCGCGGGCATCCGTGAGCAGTTCTTC	CASSFGSAGIREQFF
NA	TRBD1	TRBV7-9	TRBJ1-2	TGTGCCAGCCGGGACAGCTTTGGCGATGGCTACACCTTC	CASRDSFGDGYTF
NA	TRBD1	TRBV7-9	TRBJ1-5	TGTGCCAGCAGCACGGGACAGCATCAGCCCCAGCATTTT	CASSTGQHQPQHF
once	TRBD1	TRBV19	TRBJ2-7	TGTGCCAGCGGGGGGACAGGGCCCTACGAGCAGTACTTC	CASGGTGPYEQYF
NA	NA	TRBV15	TRBJ1-4	TGTGCCACCAGCAGAGAAGTAGGAGAAAAACTGTTTTTT	CATSREVGEKLFF
NA	TRBD1	TRBV6-5	TRBJ1-2	TGTGCCAGCACCCTGACAGGGGCCCTCTATGGCTACACCTTC	CASTLTGALYGYTF
NA	NA	TRBV7-8	TRBJ1-1	TGTGCCAGCAGCCGGGGGCGGGACACTGAAGCTTTCTTT	CASSRGRDTEAFF
NA	NA	TRBV4-1	TRBJ2-7	TGCGCCAGCAGCCAAGAGCGGGGAAGGGAACCCTACGAGCAGTACTTC	CASSQERGREPYEQYF
NA	NA	TRBV7-9	TRBJ2-7	TGTGCCAGCAGCTCCCGCGGGTGGAGGGAGGACGAGCAGTACTTC	CASSSRGWREDEQYF
NA	TRBD1	TRBV4-2	TRBJ2-3	TGTGCCAGCAGCCCCAATCCGGGACAGGGATCAGATACGCAGTATTTT	CASSPNPGQGSDTQYF
NA	NA	TRBV6-1	TRBJ2-3	TGTGCCAGCAGTGAAAAGGACAAAACAGATACGCAGTATTTT	CASSEKDKTDTQYF
NA	NA	TRBV18	TRBJ1-1	TGTGCCAGCAACCGCGGACCGAACACTGAAGCTTTCTTT	CASNRGPNTEAFF
NA	NA	TRBV15	TRBJ2-7	TGTGCCACCAGCAGAGAGGGTATACTCGAGCAGTACTTC	CATSREGILEQYF
NA	NA	TRBV24-1	TRBJ1-1	TGTGCCACCAGTGATCCGACAGGGAACACTGAAGCTTTCTTT	CATSDPTGNTEAFF
NA	NA	TRBV3-1/TRBV3-2	TRBJ2-3	TGTGCCAGCAGCCAAGAGTATGGAGATACGCAGTATTTT	CASSQEYGDTQYF
NA	NA	TRBV2	TRBJ1-1	TGTGCCAGCAGCGAAAGCGGAGGGCTGAACACTGAAGCTTTCTTT	CASSESGGLNTEAFF
NA	TRBD1	TRBV7-8	TRBJ2-2	TGTGCCACCTTACCGGGACAGGGACGCACCGGGGAGCTGTTTTTT	CATLPGQGRTGELFF
NA	NA	TRBV12-3/TRBV12-4	TRBJ1-4	TGTGCCAGCAGTTTATGGGCAGGAGAAAAACTGTTTTTT	CASSLWAGEKLFF
NA	TRBD1	TRBV4-1	TRBJ1-3	TGCGCCAGCAGCCAAGTCTCGGGACAGACATTCAAATATGGAAACACCATATATTTT	CASSQVSGQTFKYGNTIYF
once	NA	TRBV9	TRBJ2-5	TGTGCCAGCAGCCCCAACGTCCAAGAGACCCAGTACTTC	CASSPNVQETQYF
NA	TRBD1	TRBV15	TRBJ2-7	TGTGCCACCAGCCAGGACAGGGGAGGCTACGAGCAGTACTTC	CATSQDRGGYEQYF
NA	NA	TRBV4-1	TRBJ2-7	TGCGCCAGCAGCCAACCCGCGCGGGGTACCTACGAGCAGTACTTC	CASSQPARGTYEQYF
NA	NA	TRBV19	TRBJ2-7	TGTGCCAGTAGTACGTTCACAGCCTACGAGCAGTACTTC	CASSTFTAYEQYF
NA	NA	TRBV10-3	TRBJ1-1	TGTGCCATCAGTGATAGAAGAGGGAACACTGAAGCTTTCTTT	CAISDRRGNTEAFF
NA	NA	TRBV4-2	TRBJ2-7	TGTGCCAGCAGCCAAGACAGGGGTTTCACATACGAGCAGTACTTC	CASSQDRGFTYEQYF
NA	TRBD1	TRBV5-4	TRBJ1-6	TGTGCCAGCAGTCGTGTTAGGGGGACAGATAATTCACCCCTCCACTTT	CASSRVRGTDNSPLHF
NA	TRBD2	TRBV19	TRBJ2-2	TGTGCCAGTAGAACGGGGGGGAGCGGGAACACCGGGGAGCTGTTTTTT	CASRTGGSGNTGELFF
NA	TRBD2	TRBV24-1	TRBJ2-2	TGTGCCACCAGTGATGTTAGCGGGACTAACACCGGGGAGCTGTTTTTT	CATSDVSGTNTGELFF
few	NA	TRBV30	TRBJ1-3	TGTGCCTGGAGTTCTATCGGTCCCCTTGGAAACACCATATATTTT	CAWSSIGPLGNTIYF
NA	NA	TRBV5-1	TRBJ2-5	TGCGCCAGCAGCGGAGGGCTCCGGGAAGGGACCCAGTACTTC	CASSGGLREGTQYF
NA	TRBD1	TRBV5-1	TRBJ1-4	TGCGCCAGCAGCTTGGTTCCGGGACAGGGTTTCGAAAAACTGTTTTTT	CASSLVPGQGFEKLFF
NA	TRBD1	TRBV3-1/TRBV3-2	TRBJ2-1	TGTGCCGTAATGGGACAGGGTAAGAATGAGCAGTTCTTC	CAVMGQGKNEQFF
NA	TRBD1	TRBV29-1	TRBJ1-6	TGCAGCGTTGGTGAGGGGGCGAATTCACCCCTCCACTTT	CSVGEGANSPLHF
NA	NA	TRBV2	TRBJ1-2	TGTGCCAGCAGTCTTGCCGACAGATATGGCTACACCTTC	CASSLADRYGYTF
NA	NA	TRBV29-1	TRBJ2-5	TGCAGCGTTGCTCGGTTGTCTCAAGAGACCCAGTACTTC	CSVARLSQETQYF
once	TRBD1	TRBV10-3	TRBJ1-1	TGTGCCATCAGTGAAGACCCAGGGGGCACTGAAGCTTTCTTT	CAISEDPGGTEAFF
NA	TRBD2	TRBV5-1	TRBJ2-1	TGCGCCAGCAGCGGTCTAGCGGGAGGAAATAGCAATGAGCAGTTCTTC	CASSGLAGGNSNEQFF
NA	TRBD1	TRBV18	TRBJ2-5	TGTGCCAGCTCACCCCCGGGACAGGGGTTCCACGCCCAGTACTTC	CASSPPGQGFHAQYF
NA	NA	TRBV29-1	TRBJ1-2	TGCAGCGTTGAATTTATGTATGGCTACACCTTC	CSVEFMYGYTF
NA	TRBD2	TRBV5-1	TRBJ2-5	TGCGCCAGCAGCCTAGGACTAGCGGGAGGGCAAGAAGAGACCCAGTACTTC	CASSLGLAGGQEETQYF
NA	NA	TRBV5-5	TRBJ1-4	TGTGCCAGCAGCCTCAGCAGTAGCTCTTATAATGAAAAACTGTTTTTT	CASSLSSSSYNEKLFF
NA	NA	TRBV6-5	TRBJ2-3	TGTGCCAGCAGTTACTCCCCGGATAGCACAGATACGCAGTATTTT	CASSYSPDSTDTQYF
NA	NA	TRBV5-5	TRBJ1-3	TGTGCCAGCAGGTTGGACAGCTTCGGAAACACCATATATTTT	CASRLDSFGNTIYF
NA	NA	TRBV16	TRBJ2-2	TGTGCCAGCAGCCCTCAGGGGAACACCGGGGAGCTGTTTTTT	CASSPQGNTGELFF
NA	TRBD1	TRBV7-9	TRBJ1-4	TGTGCCAGCAGCCCTTACCGGGACAGGGATGGTGAAAAACTGTTTTTT	CASSPYRDRDGEKLFF
NA	TRBD1	TRBV4-2	TRBJ1-4	TGTGCCAGCAGCCAAGTCGGACAGGGGGGAAGTGAAAAACTGTTTTTT	CASSQVGQGGSEKLFF
NA	TRBD1	TRBV7-8	TRBJ2-7	TGTGCCAGCAGCTACGCCCAGGGGGCACAAAGGTCCTACGAGCAGTACTTC	CASSYAQGAQRSYEQYF
NA	NA	TRBV18	TRBJ2-5	TGTGCCAGCTCCCCGTTTTTGGGGGAGTATGAGACCCAGTACTTC	CASSPFLGEYETQYF
NA	NA	TRBV5-1	TRBJ2-2	TGCGCCAGCAGCTCTGATAACACCGGGGAGCTGTTTTTT	CASSSDNTGELFF
NA	NA	TRBV19	TRBJ1-1	TGTGCCAGTAAGCCCATCGATGGGTCGAACACTGAAGCTTTCTTT	CASKPIDGSNTEAFF
NA	TRBD2	TRBV5-8	TRBJ2-3	TGTGCCAGCAGCCGACGACTAGCTGAAACAGATACGCAGTATTTT	CASSRRLAETDTQYF
NA	NA	TRBV12-3/TRBV12-4	TRBJ1-2	TGTGCCAGCAGTCCAATCCATCTGGGAGGCTACACCTTC	CASSPIHLGGYTF